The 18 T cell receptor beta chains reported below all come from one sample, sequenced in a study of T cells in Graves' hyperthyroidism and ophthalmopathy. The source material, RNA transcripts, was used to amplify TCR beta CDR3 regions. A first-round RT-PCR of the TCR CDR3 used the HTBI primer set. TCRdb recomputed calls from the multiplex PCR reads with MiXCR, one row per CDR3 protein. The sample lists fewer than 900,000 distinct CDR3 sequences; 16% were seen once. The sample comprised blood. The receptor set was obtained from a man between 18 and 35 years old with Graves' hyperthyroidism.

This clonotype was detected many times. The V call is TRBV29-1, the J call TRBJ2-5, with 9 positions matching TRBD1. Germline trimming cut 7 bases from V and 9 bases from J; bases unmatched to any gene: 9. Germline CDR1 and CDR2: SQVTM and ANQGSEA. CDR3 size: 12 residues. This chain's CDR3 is CSGGYGDRAQYF. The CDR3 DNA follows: TGCAGCGGTGGTTATGGGGACAGGGCCCAGTACTTC.

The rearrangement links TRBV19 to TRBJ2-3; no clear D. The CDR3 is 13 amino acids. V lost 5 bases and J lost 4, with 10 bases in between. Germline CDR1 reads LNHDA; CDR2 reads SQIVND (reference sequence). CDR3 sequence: CASSFQTPDTQYF. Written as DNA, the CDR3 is TGTGCCAGTAGTTTTCAGACCCCAGATACGCAGTATTTT.

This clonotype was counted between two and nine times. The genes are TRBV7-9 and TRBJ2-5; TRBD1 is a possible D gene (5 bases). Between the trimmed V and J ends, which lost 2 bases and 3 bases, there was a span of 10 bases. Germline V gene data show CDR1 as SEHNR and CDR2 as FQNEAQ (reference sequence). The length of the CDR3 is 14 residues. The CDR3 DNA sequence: TGTGCCAGCAGCTTAAAGGGCAGGGAAGAGACCCAGTACTTC. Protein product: CASSLKGREETQYF.

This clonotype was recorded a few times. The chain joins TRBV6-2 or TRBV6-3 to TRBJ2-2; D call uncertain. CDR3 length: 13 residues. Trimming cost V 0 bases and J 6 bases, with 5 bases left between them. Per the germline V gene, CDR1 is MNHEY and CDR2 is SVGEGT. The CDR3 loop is CASSYSPPGELFF. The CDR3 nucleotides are TGTGCCAGCAGTTACTCCCCCCCCGGGGAGCTGTTTTTT.

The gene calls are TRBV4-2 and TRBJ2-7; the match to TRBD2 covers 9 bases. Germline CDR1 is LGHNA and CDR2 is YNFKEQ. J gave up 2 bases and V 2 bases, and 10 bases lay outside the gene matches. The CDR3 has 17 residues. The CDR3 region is CASSQSPGLAWTYEQYF. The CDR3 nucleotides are TGTGCCAGCAGCCAATCTCCCGGACTAGCGTGGACCTACGAGCAGTACTTC.

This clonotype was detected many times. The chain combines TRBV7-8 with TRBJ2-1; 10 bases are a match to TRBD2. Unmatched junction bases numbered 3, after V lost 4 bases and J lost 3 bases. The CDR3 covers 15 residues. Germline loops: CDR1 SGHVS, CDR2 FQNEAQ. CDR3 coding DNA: TGTGCCAGCAGCTCCAGGACTAGCGGCTACAATGAGCAGTTCTTC. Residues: CASSSRTSGYNEQFF.

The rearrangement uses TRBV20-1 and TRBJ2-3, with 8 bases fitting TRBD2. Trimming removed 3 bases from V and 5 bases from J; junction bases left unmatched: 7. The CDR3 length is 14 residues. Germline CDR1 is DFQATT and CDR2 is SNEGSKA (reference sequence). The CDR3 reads CSARSSGSRDTQYF. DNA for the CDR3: TGCAGTGCTAGGTCCAGCGGGAGTAGAGATACGCAGTATTTT.

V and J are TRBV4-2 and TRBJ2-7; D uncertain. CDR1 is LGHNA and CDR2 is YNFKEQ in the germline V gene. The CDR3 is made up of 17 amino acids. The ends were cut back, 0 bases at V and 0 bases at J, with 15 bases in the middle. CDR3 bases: TGTGCCAGCAGCCAAGATGGACGTTTGGGCCGCTCCTACGAGCAGTACTTC. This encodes CASSQDGRLGRSYEQYF.

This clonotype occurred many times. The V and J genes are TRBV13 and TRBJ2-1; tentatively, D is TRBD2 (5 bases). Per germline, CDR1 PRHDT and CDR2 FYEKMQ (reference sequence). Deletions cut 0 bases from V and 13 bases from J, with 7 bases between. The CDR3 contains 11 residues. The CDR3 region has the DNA TGTGCCAGCAGCTTAGGAGGGAGTCAGTTCTTC. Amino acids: CASSLGGSQFF.

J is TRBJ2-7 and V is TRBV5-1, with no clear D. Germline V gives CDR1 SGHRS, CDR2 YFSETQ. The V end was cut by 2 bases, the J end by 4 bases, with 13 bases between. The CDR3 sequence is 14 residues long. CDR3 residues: CASSFGGNRYEQYF. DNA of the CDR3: TGCGCCAGCAGCTTTGGTGGGAATCGGTACGAGCAGTACTTC.

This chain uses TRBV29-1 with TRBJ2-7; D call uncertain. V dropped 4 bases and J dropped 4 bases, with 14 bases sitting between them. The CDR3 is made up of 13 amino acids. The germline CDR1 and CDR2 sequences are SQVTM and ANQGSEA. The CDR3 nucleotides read TGCAGCGTTGTTTTAACGGCAAGGTACGAGCAGTACTTC. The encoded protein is CSVVLTARYEQYF.

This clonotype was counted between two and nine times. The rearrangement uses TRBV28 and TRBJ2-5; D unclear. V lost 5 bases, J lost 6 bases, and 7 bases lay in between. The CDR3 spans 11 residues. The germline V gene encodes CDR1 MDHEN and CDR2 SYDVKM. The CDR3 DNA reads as TGTGCCAGCAGTGATAGTAAGACCCAGTACTTC. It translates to CASSDSKTQYF. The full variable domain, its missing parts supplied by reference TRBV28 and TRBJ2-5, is DVKVTQSSRYLVKRTGEKVFLECVQDMDHENMFWYRQDPGLGLRLIYFSYDVKMKEKGDIPEGYSVSREKKERFSLILESASTNQTSMYLCASSDSKTQYFGPGTRLLVL.

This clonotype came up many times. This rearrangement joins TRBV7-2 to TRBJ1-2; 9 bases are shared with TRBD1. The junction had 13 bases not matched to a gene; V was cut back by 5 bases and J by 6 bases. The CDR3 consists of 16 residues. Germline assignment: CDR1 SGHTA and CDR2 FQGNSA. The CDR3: CASSARGRTGANGYTF. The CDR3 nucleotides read TGTGCCAGCAGCGCCAGGGGGAGGACAGGGGCGAATGGCTACACCTTC.

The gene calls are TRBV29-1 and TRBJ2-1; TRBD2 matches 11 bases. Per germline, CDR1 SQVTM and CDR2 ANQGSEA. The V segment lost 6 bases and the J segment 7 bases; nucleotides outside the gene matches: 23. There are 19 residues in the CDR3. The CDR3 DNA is TGCAGCGTCCAGGGTGGGGAGACCCACTCGACTAGCGGGGTAAATGAGCAGTTCTTC. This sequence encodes CSVQGGETHSTSGVNEQFF.

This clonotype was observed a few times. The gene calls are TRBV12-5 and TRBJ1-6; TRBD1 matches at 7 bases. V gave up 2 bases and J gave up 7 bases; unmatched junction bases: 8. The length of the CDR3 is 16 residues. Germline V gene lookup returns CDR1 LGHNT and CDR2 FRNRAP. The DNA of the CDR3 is TGTGCTAGTGGTTTGACCCTGACAGGGCAGAATTCACCCCTCCACTTT. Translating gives CASGLTLTGQNSPLHF. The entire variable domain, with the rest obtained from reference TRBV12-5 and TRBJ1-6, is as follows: DARVTQTPRHKVTEMGQEVTMRCQPILGHNTVFWYRQTMMQGLELLAYFRNRAPLDDSGMPKDRFSAEMPDATLATLKIQPSEPRDSAVYFCASGLTLTGQNSPLHFGNGTRLTVT.

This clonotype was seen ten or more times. CDR3 nucleotides: TGTGCCAGCAGCCAGCGGGTCCAAGAGACCCAGTACTTC. Its protein product is CASSQRVQETQYF. The chain is built from TRBV27 and TRBJ2-5; maybe TRBD2 (6 bases). Between the trimmed V and J ends, which lost 6 bases and 1 base, there was a span of 9 bases. This CDR3 has 13 amino acids. Germline V CDR1 and CDR2: MNHEY, SMNVEV (reference sequence).

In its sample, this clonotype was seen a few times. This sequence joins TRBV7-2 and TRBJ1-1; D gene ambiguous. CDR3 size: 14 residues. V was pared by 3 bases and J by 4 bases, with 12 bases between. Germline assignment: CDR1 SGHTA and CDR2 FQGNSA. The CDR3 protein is CASSFSREGTEAFF. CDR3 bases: TGTGCCAGCAGCTTTTCCCGAGAGGGCACTGAAGCTTTCTTT.

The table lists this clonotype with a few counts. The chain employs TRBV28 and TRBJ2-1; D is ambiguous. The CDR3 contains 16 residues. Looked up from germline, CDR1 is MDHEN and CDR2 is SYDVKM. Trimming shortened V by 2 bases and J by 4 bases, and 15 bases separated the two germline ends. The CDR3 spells CASSLSPVAIYNEQFF. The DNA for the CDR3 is TGTGCCAGCAGTTTAAGCCCCGTTGCGATATACAATGAGCAGTTCTTC.